This TCR beta chain is from a study of vaccination effects on CD4 cells after COVID-19. As for this clone: The antigen remains undetermined.

Assay used: immunoSEQ multiplex PCR; TCRdb lists only in-frame clones, some missing. Among roughly 42,000 clones listed, roughly 82% were seen once. Unmatched junction bases numbered 2, after V lost 3 bases and J lost 9 bases. CDR3 length: 14 amino acids. Germline loops: CDR1 MNHEY, CDR2 SMNVEV (reference sequence). Study-level results: Pronounced clonal contraction occurred in clones induced by infection and by vaccine late after vaccination.

Antigen-specific CD4+ T cells were first expanded with viral peptide pools by the ViraFEST assay and only then sequenced. Once cultured for 9 to 11 days, the cells underwent separation to obtain CD4+ T cells. Having tested negative for nucleocapsid antibodies, the vaccine recipients showed no prior SARS-CoV-2 infection. Both day 3 and day 7 saw half the medium replaced with IL-2 medium. Source: CD4+ T cells from PBMCs cultured with HCoV-NL63 spike peptides, taken before COVID-19 vaccination. The TCR originated in a human donor who received a COVID-19 vaccine. The V call is TRBV27, the J call TRBJ1-6, with 10 bases fitting TRBD1. The CDR3 protein is CASSLGTGVSPLHF. The DNA for the CDR3 is TGTGCCAGCAGTTTGGGGACAGGGGTTTCACCCCTCCACTTT.